Below, 30 T cell receptor beta chains from the same sample are listed, as sequenced in a study of regulatory T cells in long-lasting Graves disease. Through Arm-PCR of CDR3 regions and iRepertoire HTBI primers, TCR beta libraries were built. MiXCR, run by TCRdb on the multiplex PCR reads, gives a single entry per CDR3 protein. The sample shows around 420,000 distinct CDR3 sequences, roughly a sixth of them seen only once. Sample time point: newly diagnosed GD, antithyroid drugs for less than 3 months. RNA extracted from PBMCs served as the sequencing template. Sequences were derived from peripheral blood mononuclear cells (PBMCs), sampled at new diagnosis, from a patient treated with antithyroid drugs. Every receptor here comes from a female donor with Graves disease.

This clonotype occurred a few times. The rearrangement joins TRBV10-1 to TRBJ2-1; D perhaps matches TRBD2 (5 bases). Germline V CDR1 and CDR2: WNHNN, SYGVQD (reference sequence). V gave up 3 bases and J gave up 4 bases, with 16 bases separating them. The CDR3 loop spans 16 amino acids. This CDR3 reads CASSEGSSLEYNEQFF. The CDR3 nucleotides read TGCGCCAGCAGTGAAGGCTCTAGCCTAGAATACAATGAGCAGTTCTTC.

The table lists this clonotype with a few counts. The V call is TRBV7-9, the J call TRBJ2-7, with 8 nucleotides matching TRBD1. Trimming cost V 5 bases and J 4 bases; bases outside gene matches: 10. Looked up from germline, CDR1 is SEHNR and CDR2 is FQNEAQ (reference sequence). CDR3 length equals 15 residues. CDR3 sequence (DNA): TGTGCCAGCAGCGCACCGGGACAGGAAGGTTACGAGCAGTACTTC. This encodes CASSAPGQEGYEQYF. The variable domain in full, with the rest retrieved from reference TRBV7-9 and TRBJ2-7, is DTGVSQNPRHKITKRGQNVTFRCDPISEHNRLYWYRQTLGQGPEFLTYFQNEAQLEKSRLLSDRFSAERPKGSFSTLEIQRTEQGDSAMYLCASSAPGQEGYEQYFGPGTRLTVT.

This clonotype came up a few times. The chain has TRBV29-1 and TRBJ2-1; D not certain. The CDR3 is 16 residues long. V was pared by 4 bases and J by 2 bases, with 18 bases between. CDR1 SQVTM and CDR2 ANQGSEA come from the germline V gene. The DNA for the CDR3 is TGCAGCGTTGTCTGGTATGACTCGGGCGCCTACAATGAGCAGTTCTTC. Translation gives CSVVWYDSGAYNEQFF.

The table lists this clonotype with many counts. The rearrangement joins TRBV24-1 to TRBJ2-3, with 7 bases that match TRBD2. In germline, CDR1 is KGHDR, CDR2 SFDVKD. V lost 1 base and J lost 2; bases outside the gene matches: 17. This CDR3 spans 20 amino acids. The DNA for the CDR3 is TGTGCCACCAGTGATTTCCAGGCGGGAGTCCCCGCCGACGCCACAGATACGCAGTATTTT. Protein product: CATSDFQAGVPADATDTQYF.

This clonotype appeared many times. The J gene is TRBJ2-7, the V gene TRBV27; D is undetermined. The CDR3 totals 14 residues. The ends were cut back, 0 bases at V and 2 bases at J, with 8 bases in the middle. Germline V CDR1 and CDR2: MNHEY, SMNVEV (reference sequence). The CDR3: CASSLSGGTYEQYF. The CDR3 DNA follows: TGTGCCAGCAGTTTATCCGGCGGAACCTACGAGCAGTACTTC.

The rearrangement uses TRBV4-1 and TRBJ2-1; TRBD2 matches 14 bases. Germline V CDR1 and CDR2: MGHRA, YSYEKL. The CDR3 consists of 19 residues. With 3 bases clipped from V and 0 bases from J, the junction kept 7 bases outside the gene matches. This CDR3 is CASSQPRLAGGSSYNEQFF. DNA of the CDR3: TGCGCCAGCAGCCAGCCCCGACTAGCGGGGGGGAGCTCCTACAATGAGCAGTTCTTC.

This clonotype has more than one count but fewer than ten. Here the CDR3 DNA reads TGTGCCAGCAGCTTTATAGGAGGCATACATGAGCAGTTCTTC. Encoded protein: CASSFIGGIHEQFF. The rearrangement links TRBV7-6 to TRBJ2-1; tentatively, D is TRBD2 (5 bases). This CDR3 is built from 14 residues. Germline V gives CDR1 SGHVS, CDR2 FNYEAQ. Trimming took 3 bases from V and 8 from J, leaving 14 bases between them.

This clonotype was seen at least ten times. The V and J genes are TRBV28 and TRBJ1-2; D may be TRBD1 (5 bases). The CDR3 sequence is 13 residues long. Deletions cut 5 bases from V and 6 bases from J, with 13 bases between. Germline values: CDR1 MDHEN, CDR2 SYDVKM. CDR3 bases: TGTGCCAGCAGTCCCGACAGTCTCCATGGCTACACCTTC. This translates into CASSPDSLHGYTF.

The rearrangement uses TRBV7-9 and TRBJ2-1; D call uncertain. The V gene's germline CDR1 is SEHNR and CDR2 FQNEAQ (reference sequence). The CDR3 extends over 11 amino acids. V lost 4 bases to trimming and J lost 9 bases, with 7 bases between them. CDR3 coding DNA: TGTGCCAGCAGCTCATCCAGTGAGCAGTTCTTC. It yields the protein CASSSSSEQFF. The full variable domain, in which reference TRBV7-9 and TRBJ2-1 provide the parts outside the CDR3, is DTGVSQNPRHKITKRGQNVTFRCDPISEHNRLYWYRQTLGQGPEFLTYFQNEAQLEKSRLLSDRFSAERPKGSFSTLEIQRTEQGDSAMYLCASSSSSEQFFGPGTRLTVL.

At least ten counts were recorded for this clonotype. This is likely a read error, given that the CDR3 carries no conserved phenylalanine or tryptophan at its end. The DNA is omitted, as the CDR3 cannot be located on it reliably, and the CDR3 follows TCRdb's listing. The chain links TRBV7-2 to TRBJ2-3; TRBD2, the table's D call, was not compared with the DNA. The CDR3 is 13 amino acids long, termini counted. CDR1 is SGHTA and CDR2 is FQGNSA in the germline V gene. The CDR3: CASSLAQGLAGVI.

V is TRBV2 and J is TRBJ1-5; D is unresolved. V lost 6 bases to trimming and J lost 4 bases, with 13 bases between them. The germline CDR1 and CDR2 sequences are SNHLY and FYNNEI. CDR3 size: 14 residues. CDR3 protein: CASSARPDNQPQHF. DNA for the CDR3: TGTGCCAGCAGCGCCCGACCCGATAATCAGCCCCAGCATTTT. Full variable domain (rest looked up from reference TRBV2 and TRBJ1-5): EPEVTQTPSHQVTQMGQEVILRCVPISNHLYFYWYRQILGQKVEFLVSFYNNEISEKSEIFDDQFSVERPDGSNFTLKIRSTKLEDSAMYFCASSARPDNQPQHFGDGTRLSIL.

This clonotype was seen ten or more times. The chain carries TRBV6-1 and TRBJ1-5; D not certain. The CDR3 covers 14 residues. The V end lost 5 bases, the J end lost 2 bases, and 10 bases lay between the germline ends. CDR1 and CDR2 from the germline V gene are MNHNS and SASEGT. CDR3 bases: TGTGCCAGCAGTCTAAACCAGGGCAATCAGCCCCAGCATTTT. Its translation: CASSLNQGNQPQHF.

This clonotype has a count of ten or more. The V gene is TRBV27, the J gene TRBJ2-2; tentatively, D is TRBD1 (5 bases). This CDR3 is built from 17 residues. The V end lost 4 bases, the J end lost 5 bases, and 20 bases lay between the germline ends. Germline CDR1 reads MNHEY; CDR2 reads SMNVEV (reference sequence). CDR3 sequence: CASSSVQGIGATGELFF. DNA for the CDR3: TGTGCCAGCAGTTCCGTCCAGGGCATCGGTGCAACCGGGGAGCTGTTTTTT.

This clonotype was seen repeatedly, ten times or more. V gene TRBV10-2 combines with J gene TRBJ2-1; 11 bases map to TRBD2. The V gene's germline CDR1 is WSHSY and CDR2 SAAADI. CDR3 length: 13 residues. Trimming removed 8 bases from V and 10 bases from J; junction bases left unmatched: 7. The DNA of the CDR3 is TGCGCCAGCTCTAGCGGGGGGCCTATAGAGCAGTTCTTC. It yields the protein CASSSGGPIEQFF.

At least ten counts were recorded for this clonotype. The chain carries TRBV5-1 and TRBJ2-3, with TRBD2 identical over 10 bases. J gave up 5 bases and V 2 bases, and 5 bases lay outside the gene matches. Germline V lookup: CDR1 SGHRS, CDR2 YFSETQ. There are 15 residues in the CDR3. The CDR3 DNA sequence: TGCGCCAGCAGCTTTAGCGGGGGGTCTGGAGATACGCAGTATTTT. Its translation: CASSFSGGSGDTQYF.

This clonotype came up many times. The chain joins TRBV7-3 to TRBJ1-1, with a tentative D call TRBD1 (5 bases). There are 15 residues in the CDR3. CDR1 is SGHTA and CDR2 is FQGTGA in the germline V gene. Trimming cost V 0 bases and J 5 bases, with 13 bases left between them. In DNA form, the CDR3 reads TGTGCCAGCAGCTTAACGCGGCAGGGTAGAACTGAAGCTTTCTTT. This encodes CASSLTRQGRTEAFF.

In its sample, this clonotype was seen many times. The chain carries TRBV7-2 and TRBJ2-1; 7 bases are shared with TRBD2. The CDR3 spans 14 residues. V dropped 3 bases and J dropped 7; count of bases not matched to a gene: 6. In germline, CDR1 is SGHTA, CDR2 FQGNSA. CDR3 amino acids: CASSFGGSLNEQFF. The CDR3 coding sequence is TGTGCCAGCAGCTTCGGCGGGAGCTTAAATGAGCAGTTCTTC.

This clonotype was found many times. The chain combines TRBV12-3 or TRBV12-4 with TRBJ1-1; maybe TRBD1 (5 bases). V was pared by 2 bases and J by 2 bases, with 15 bases between. The CDR3 length is 16 residues. In nucleotides, the CDR3 is TGTGCCAGCAGTTTAAGGCAGGGCCCGAGAAACACTGAAGCTTTCTTT. Its protein is CASSLRQGPRNTEAFF.

This clonotype was seen ten or more times. V usage is TRBV15 and J usage is TRBJ1-6; the D is unclear. V shed 3 bases and J shed 9 bases, with 9 bases lying between them. The CDR3 spans 13 residues. Germline-derived CDR1 and CDR2 are LNHNV and YYDKDF (reference sequence). For the CDR3, the DNA is TGTGCCACCAGCAGGGAACAGTCTTCACCCCTCCACTTT. Protein: CATSREQSSPLHF.

There are many counts of this clonotype. DNA for the CDR3: TGTGCCAGCAGTGGCCGACTCAAAAGCTCCTACAATGAGCAGTTCTTC. It encodes CASSGRLKSSYNEQFF. The J gene is TRBJ2-1, the V gene TRBV28; no definite D call. There are 16 residues in the CDR3. V lost 5 bases and J 0 bases, leaving 14 bases between the germline ends. Germline loops: CDR1 MDHEN, CDR2 SYDVKM. The complete variable domain, with remaining parts taken from reference TRBV28 and TRBJ2-1, reads DVKVTQSSRYLVKRTGEKVFLECVQDMDHENMFWYRQDPGLGLRLIYFSYDVKMKEKGDIPEGYSVSREKKERFSLILESASTNQTSMYLCASSGRLKSSYNEQFFGPGTRLTVL.

This clonotype appeared many times. The chain combines TRBV11-3 with TRBJ1-1, with unresolved D. Trimming took 4 bases from V and 1 from J, leaving 10 bases between them. This CDR3 spans 14 amino acids. Germline CDR1 SGHNT, CDR2 YENEEA. The CDR3 spells CASSSDGRNTEAFF. In DNA, the CDR3 is TGTGCCAGCAGCTCTGACGGCCGGAACACTGAAGCTTTCTTT.

The chain recombines TRBV9 with TRBJ2-2; 8 bases agree with TRBD2. This CDR3 contains 16 residues. Germline CDR1 SGDLS, CDR2 YYNGEE. V lost 6 bases, J lost 4 bases, and 11 bases stayed unmatched. The CDR3 DNA reads as TGTGCCAGCAACGGACTAGCCGATACTTTCACCGGGGAGCTGTTTTTT. Protein sequence: CASNGLADTFTGELFF.

The chain carries TRBV7-9 and TRBJ2-1; 9 nucleotides align to TRBD2. The length of the CDR3 is 16 residues. Losses at the gene ends were 6 bases for V and 8 bases for J; bases not matched to a gene: 14. CDR1 SEHNR and CDR2 FQNEAQ come from the germline V gene (reference sequence). The DNA of the CDR3 is TGTGCCAGCAGTCAGGGGGTAGCGGGAGCTCTGGATGAGCAGTTCTTC. Residues: CASSQGVAGALDEQFF.

This chain uses TRBV2 with TRBJ2-1; TRBD2 matches at 12 bases. CDR1 and CDR2 from the germline V gene are SNHLY and FYNNEI. This CDR3 is 14 amino acids long. The V segment lost 7 bases and the J segment 9 bases; nucleotides outside the gene matches: 7. The chain's CDR3 is CASIWLAGGSEQFF. CDR3 coding DNA: TGTGCCAGCATTTGGCTAGCGGGAGGGAGTGAGCAGTTCTTC.

This clonotype was counted ten times or more. The chain is built from TRBV12-3 or TRBV12-4 and TRBJ2-5; 11 nucleotides line up with TRBD2. This CDR3 is built from 16 residues. J lost 1 base, V lost 6 bases, and 7 bases had no gene match. Here the CDR3 reads CASSLPSGGIQETQYF. The CDR3 region has the DNA TGTGCCAGCAGCCTCCCTAGCGGGGGGATCCAAGAGACCCAGTACTTC.

This clonotype was detected a few times. The rearrangement uses TRBV12-3 or TRBV12-4 and TRBJ2-7, with D hard to call. Matching the DNA end better, TRBJ2-3 makes the J call doubtful. The CDR3 runs to 12 residues. The CDR3, as DNA: TGTGCCAGCACTTCCTACAGAGATACGCAGTATTTT. Its protein product is CASTSYRDTQYF.

Ten or more counts support this clonotype. This chain uses TRBV6-2 or TRBV6-3 with TRBJ2-3, with D unresolved. The CDR3 is 13 residues long. Per the germline V gene, CDR1 is MNHEY and CDR2 is SVGEGT. V was cut by 6 bases and J by 12 bases, with 19 bases left in between. The CDR3 is CASSAPPAPRQYF. The CDR3 nucleotides read TGTGCCAGCAGCGCCCCGCCGGCCCCGCGCCAGTATTTT.

CDR3 sequence reads: CASSEGTYEQYF. The CDR3, as DNA: TGTGCCAGCAGTGAGGGAACCTACGAGCAGTACTTC. J is TRBJ2-7 and V is TRBV6-1; unclear D gene. V lost 3 bases and J 2 bases, leaving 5 bases between the germline ends. CDR3 length: 12 residues. The germline gives CDR1 MNHNS, CDR2 SASEGT.

This clonotype was counted ten times or more. The chain has TRBV3-1 and TRBJ2-5; tentatively, D is TRBD1 (6 bases). Per germline, CDR1 LGHDT and CDR2 YNNKEL (reference sequence). There are 14 residues in the CDR3. Trimming took 6 bases from V and 5 from J, leaving 16 bases between them. The CDR3 is CASRPPDSTETQYF. Here the CDR3 DNA reads TGTGCCAGCAGACCCCCGGACAGTACGGAGACCCAGTACTTC.

The table lists this clonotype with a few counts. This rearrangement joins TRBV2 to TRBJ2-3, with D uncertain. CDR3 length: 13 amino acids. Per germline, CDR1 SNHLY and CDR2 FYNNEI. The germline V and J ends were trimmed by 4 bases and 5 bases, with 10 bases remaining between them. CDR3 residues: CASSVGYEDTQYF. The CDR3 region has the DNA TGTGCCAGCAGTGTAGGGTATGAAGATACGCAGTATTTT.